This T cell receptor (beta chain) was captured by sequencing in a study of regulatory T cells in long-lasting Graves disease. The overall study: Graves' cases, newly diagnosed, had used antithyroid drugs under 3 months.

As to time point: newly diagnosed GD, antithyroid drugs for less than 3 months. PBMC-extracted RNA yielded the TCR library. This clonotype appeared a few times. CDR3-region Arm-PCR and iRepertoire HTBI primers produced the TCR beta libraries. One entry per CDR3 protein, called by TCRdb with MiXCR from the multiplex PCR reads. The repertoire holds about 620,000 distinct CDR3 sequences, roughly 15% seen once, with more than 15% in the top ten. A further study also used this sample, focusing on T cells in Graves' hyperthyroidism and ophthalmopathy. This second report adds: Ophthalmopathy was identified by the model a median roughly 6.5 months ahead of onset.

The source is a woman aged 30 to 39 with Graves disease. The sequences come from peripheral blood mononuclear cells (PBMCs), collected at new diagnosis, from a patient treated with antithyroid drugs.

This CDR3 reads CASSLPVGNTIYF. The CDR3 DNA sequence: TGTGCCAGCAGTTTGCCAGTTGGAAACACCATATATTTT. This chain uses TRBV28 with TRBJ1-3; D unclear. The V gene lost 3 bases and the J gene lost 3 bases, with 6 bases spanning the gap. The CDR3 contains 13 residues. Per the germline V gene, CDR1 is MDHEN and CDR2 is SYDVKM.